Presented here are 24 T cell receptor beta chains from one specimen sequenced in a study of preoperative IRX-2 immunotherapy in early breast cancer. The repertoire was sequenced with immunoSEQ multiplex PCR; TCRdb's copy has only in-frame clones and lacks some. Of approximately 34,000 clones in the sample, around 96% were seen once. Sample treatment: preoperative locoregional IRX-2 cytokine immunotherapy. This material was obtained from a patient treated with IRX-2 immunotherapy. All receptors come from a human donor with breast cancer.

The genes are TRBV4-1 and TRBJ2-2; a weak D match, TRBD2 (6 bases). The CDR3 is 14 residues long. Looked up from germline, CDR1 is MGHRA and CDR2 is YSYEKL. V lost 4 bases, J lost 2 bases, and 8 bases lay in between. The CDR3 DNA is TGCGCCAGCAGCCTGGGACTTAACACCGGGGAGCTGTTTTTT. It specifies CASSLGLNTGELFF.

The chain carries TRBV20-1 and TRBJ2-7, with D hard to call. The CDR3 spans 11 residues. Germline V gives CDR1 DFQATT, CDR2 SNEGSKA (reference sequence). With 2 bases removed from V and 1 base from J, the gap between germline ends came to 3 bases. The CDR3 region is CSARLSYEQYF. Written as DNA, the CDR3 is TGCAGTGCTAGACTTTCCTACGAGCAGTACTTC.

V is TRBV9 and J is TRBJ2-3; 14 bases match TRBD2. Germline-derived CDR1 and CDR2 are SGDLS and YYNGEE. The CDR3 has 20 residues. The V segment lost 3 bases and the J segment 7 bases; nucleotides outside the gene matches: 19. The CDR3 DNA reads TGTGCCAGCAGCGCCACGAACTCCCCGCGGACTAGCGGGGGGACCTATACGCAGTATTTT. The encoded protein is CASSATNSPRTSGGTYTQYF.

This rearrangement joins TRBV11-3 to TRBJ2-5, with 9 nucleotides matching TRBD1. Trimming took 2 bases from V and 4 from J; bases not matched to a gene: 8. This CDR3 is 16 amino acids long. Germline loops: CDR1 SGHNT, CDR2 YENEEA. Here the CDR3 DNA reads TGTGCCAGCAGCTTACGGAGACAGGGGGGTGGAGAGACCCAGTACTTC. Its protein product is CASSLRRQGGGETQYF.

This chain links TRBV2 with TRBJ1-2; no clear D gene. V lost 7 bases and J 4 bases, leaving 7 bases between the germline ends. CDR3 length: 11 residues. CDR1 is SNHLY and CDR2 is FYNNEI in the germline V gene. The CDR3, as DNA: TGTGCCAGCACAGAGTTCTATGGCTACACCTTC. It is translated as CASTEFYGYTF.

CDR3 DNA: TGTGCCAGCTCACCACCGTCGGCTACAAAGCAGGTTACGCAGTATTTT. Translation: CASSPPSATKQVTQYF. This chain joins TRBV18 and TRBJ2-3; D unresolved. Deletions cut 0 bases from V and 8 bases from J, with 18 bases between. The V gene's germline CDR1 is KGHSH and CDR2 LQKENI. CDR3 length: 16 amino acids.

This clone was detected once. The chain uses TRBV7-3 and TRBJ2-1; no firm D call. The CDR3 length is 16 residues. Per germline, CDR1 SGHTA and CDR2 FQGTGA. Trimming stripped 1 base from V and 5 bases from J, with 15 bases between. The CDR3 here is CASSLMPTIRNNEQFF. CDR3 DNA: TGTGCCAGCAGCTTAATGCCGACCATCCGGAACAATGAGCAGTTCTTC.

This chain's CDR3 is CAWKGYSVGELFF. The DNA for the CDR3 is TGTGCCTGGAAAGGGTACTCCGTCGGGGAGCTGTTTTTT. The V call is TRBV30, the J call TRBJ2-2, with unresolved D. Trimming stripped 4 bases from V and 7 bases from J, with 13 bases between. The germline gives CDR1 GTSNPN, CDR2 SVGIG (reference sequence). The CDR3 length is 13 residues.

This sequence joins TRBV4-3 and TRBJ2-5; unclear D gene. The J call may be in error: the DNA end matches TRBJ2-7 better. CDR3 length equals 16 residues. Germline V gene data show CDR1 as LGHNA and CDR2 as YSLEER. Here the CDR3 reads CASSQVVGPTPYEQYF. CDR3 DNA: TGCGCCAGCAGCCAAGTTGTAGGCCCTACACCCTACGAGCAGTACTTC.

The chain joins TRBV28 to TRBJ2-5, with no clear D. Germline loops: CDR1 MDHEN, CDR2 SYDVKM. There are 11 residues in the CDR3. Trimming took off 7 bases at V and 2 bases at J, with 5 bases between the two ends. CDR3 protein: CASMVQETQYF. In DNA, the CDR3 is TGTGCCAGCATGGTTCAAGAGACCCAGTACTTC. Full variable domain (remainder filled in from reference TRBV28 and TRBJ2-5): DVKVTQSSRYLVKRTGEKVFLECVQDMDHENMFWYRQDPGLGLRLIYFSYDVKMKEKGDIPEGYSVSREKKERFSLILESASTNQTSMYLCASMVQETQYFGPGTRLLVL.

The chain couples TRBV5-1 to TRBJ2-1; no firm D call. The CDR3 loop spans 15 amino acids. Trimming took 0 bases from V and 3 from J, leaving 10 bases between them. CDR1 and CDR2 from the germline V gene are SGHRS and YFSETQ. CDR3 DNA: TGCGCCAGCAGCTTGGCCTCTGAGCGCTACAATGAGCAGTTCTTC. Translated, it gives CASSLASERYNEQFF.

The chain has TRBV30 and TRBJ1-1, with D tentatively TRBD1 (6 bases). The V end lost 4 bases, the J end lost 1 base, and 16 bases lay between the germline ends. The CDR3 covers 15 residues. The germline CDR1 and CDR2 sequences are GTSNPN and SVGIG (reference sequence). The CDR3: CAWNPRQVTNTEAFF. In DNA, the CDR3 is TGTGCCTGGAACCCTAGACAGGTGACGAACACTGAAGCTTTCTTT.

The DNA of the CDR3 is TGTGCCAGCTCACCCGAGGCAGGGTTGGACACTGAAGCTTTCTTT. As protein: CASSPEAGLDTEAFF. This sequence joins TRBV18 and TRBJ1-1, with a weak D call TRBD1 (5 bases). CDR1 is KGHSH, CDR2 LQKENI, per germline. Trimming pared 3 bases from V and 3 bases from J, leaving 14 bases between. The CDR3 is 15 residues long.

The chain uses TRBV2 and TRBJ2-1; 13 bases match TRBD2. Germline V lookup: CDR1 SNHLY, CDR2 FYNNEI. V trimming: 7 bases; J trimming: 7 bases; junction bases outside the gene matches: 7. The CDR3 loop spans 15 amino acids. This chain's CDR3 is CASNLLAGGINEQFF. CDR3 in DNA: TGTGCCAGCAACCTACTAGCGGGAGGGATAAATGAGCAGTTCTTC. Full variable domain (missing parts from reference TRBV2 and TRBJ2-1): EPEVTQTPSHQVTQMGQEVILRCVPISNHLYFYWYRQILGQKVEFLVSFYNNEISEKSEIFDDQFSVERPDGSNFTLKIRSTKLEDSAMYFCASNLLAGGINEQFFGPGTRLTVL.

This clone was detected only once. V gene TRBV5-5 combines with J gene TRBJ2-2; 7 nucleotides line up with TRBD2. With V trimmed by 0 bases and J by 3 bases, 2 bases remained unmatched. Germline CDR1 is SGHKS and CDR2 is YYEKEE (reference sequence). The CDR3 has 15 residues. The chain's CDR3 is CASSLEGLYTGELFF. The DNA of the CDR3 is TGTGCCAGCAGCTTGGAGGGACTATACACCGGGGAGCTGTTTTTT.

J is TRBJ1-2 and V is TRBV6-5; D gene uncertain. Trimming shortened V by 5 bases and J by 5 bases, and 15 bases separated the two germline ends. CDR1 and CDR2 (germline): MNHEY, SVGAGI. CDR3 length: 14 residues. The CDR3 protein is CASSPKWTVYGYTF. CDR3 nucleotide sequence: TGTGCCAGCAGTCCTAAATGGACCGTTTATGGCTACACCTTC.

The rearrangement joins TRBV7-8 to TRBJ1-1, with 7 bases that match TRBD1. Per germline, CDR1 SGHVS and CDR2 FQNEAQ. The CDR3 contains 18 residues. V shed 1 base and J 0 bases; nucleotides not matched to a gene: 11. The CDR3 DNA reads as TGTGCCAGCAGCTTAGAGCCACGGCGGGACAGTCTGAACACTGAAGCTTTCTTT. Translated, it gives CASSLEPRRDSLNTEAFF.

In DNA form, the CDR3 reads TGTGCCAGCAGTTTATTGACTAGCGGGAGTTCTGTGCAGTACTTC. Translated: CASSLLTSGSSVQYF. The chain couples TRBV28 to TRBJ2-7; 12 bases line up with TRBD2. Germline V gene lookup returns CDR1 MDHEN and CDR2 SYDVKM. The CDR3 has 15 amino acids. J lost 9 bases, V lost 1 base, and 7 bases had no gene match.

This clone has just one count. J is TRBJ1-1 and V is TRBV6-5; 7 bases align to TRBD1. The V segment lost 6 bases and the J segment 0 bases; nucleotides outside the gene matches: 4. The CDR3 spans 14 residues. CDR1 and CDR2 from the germline V gene are MNHEY and SVGAGI. The CDR3 loop is CASRDRSMNTEAFF. CDR3 sequence (DNA): TGTGCCAGCAGGGACAGGTCAATGAACACTGAAGCTTTCTTT.

V gene TRBV7-9 combines with J gene TRBJ2-1; 8 bases line up with TRBD2. The CDR3 runs to 16 residues. Germline lookup yields CDR1 SEHNR and CDR2 FQNEAQ (reference sequence). J lost 4 bases, V lost 2 bases, and 7 bases had no gene match. CDR3 DNA sequence: TGTGCCAGCAGCTTACTTAGTAGCGGGAAGTACAATGAGCAGTTCTTC. Protein: CASSLLSSGKYNEQFF.

The J gene is TRBJ1-2, the V gene TRBV4-1; unclear D gene. The CDR3 runs 11 residues. The V gene's germline CDR1 is MGHRA and CDR2 YSYEKL. Trimming removed 0 bases at V and 7 bases at J, with 3 bases between. CDR3 region: CASSQDGGYTF. CDR3 DNA: TGCGCCAGCAGCCAAGATGGTGGCTACACCTTC.

The rearrangement joins TRBV2 to TRBJ1-1; the D is unclear. Deletions cut 6 bases from V and 4 bases from J, with 12 bases between. This CDR3 has 13 residues. Germline V gene sequence: CDR1 SNHLY, CDR2 FYNNEI. The DNA of the CDR3 is TGTGCCAGCAGGAAAAGGGATGGCACTGAAGCTTTCTTT. Translation gives CASRKRDGTEAFF.

V gene TRBV5-1 combines with J gene TRBJ2-3; TRBD2 aligns across 13 bases. This CDR3 is built from 16 residues. The V gene's germline CDR1 is SGHRS and CDR2 YFSETQ. V dropped 4 bases and J dropped 4; count of bases not matched to a gene: 6. This CDR3 is CASSVPGTSGADTQYF. The CDR3, as DNA: TGCGCCAGCAGCGTCCCCGGGACTAGCGGGGCAGATACGCAGTATTTT.

DNA of the CDR3: TGTGCCAGCAGTGAAAGGCGGGACGGGGGCACAGATACGCAGTATTTT. Translation: CASSERRDGGTDTQYF. The chain couples TRBV2 to TRBJ2-3, with a tentative D call TRBD2 (6 bases). Trimming left V 2 bases short and J 1 base short, with 13 bases between. The CDR3 has 16 residues. The germline V gene has CDR1 SNHLY and CDR2 FYNNEI.